This T cell receptor beta chain derives from a study of shared clonotypes between healthy human individuals. Study findings and constraints: Relative to clonotypes present in all four donors, those not shared had lower generation probabilities.

On this clone: Antigen specificity is unknown.

Sequenced by immunoSEQ multiplex PCR; TCRdb stores in-frame clones only, minus some. Here the sample spans about 2.1 million clones, just under 95% being singletons. Trimming left V 5 bases short and J 3 bases short, with 11 bases between. There are 13 residues in the CDR3. Germline CDR1 is SGHAT and CDR2 is FQNNGV. Naive CD8 cells, CD45RO-negative and positively selected for CCR7, excluded terminally differentiated effector memory CD45RA+ cells. Sequencing was performed on naive CD8+ T cells from PBMCs. The clonotype comes from a man aged 18 to 29 in good health. Some clones in this sample may be carry-over from other donors' samples. The chain combines TRBV11-2 with TRBJ2-7, with D unresolved. The CDR3: CASSPTVVYEQYF. Here the CDR3 DNA reads TGTGCCAGCAGCCCAACGGTGGTCTACGAGCAGTACTTC. Variable domain in full (rest from reference TRBV11-2 and TRBJ2-7): EAGVAQSPRYKIIEKRQSVAFWCNPISGHATLYWYQQILGQGPKLLIQFQNNGVVDDSQLPKDRFSAERLKGVDSTLKIQPAKLEDSAVYLCASSPTVVYEQYFGPGTRLTVT.